These T cell receptor beta chains were read from a single sample in a study of T cell repertoires in ileal Crohn's disease. Assay: immunoSEQ multiplex PCR; the TCRdb copy retains only in-frame clones and omits some. The sample lists some 7,000 clones, roughly four fifths occurring once. The sequencing input was ileal tissue. The source of these receptors is an adult with Crohn's disease. The conserved cysteine and the conserved F or W are not part of the CDR3 here.

j_gene	v_gene	CDR3aa
TRBJ1-2	TRBV25-1	ASSSRDRGYGYT
TRBJ2-1	TRBV29-1	SVRDRDSYNEQF
TRBJ1-5	TRBV2	ASSRTGAAQPQH
TRBJ2-1	TRBV5-4	ASSFGGAQRNEQF
TRBJ1-4	TRBV18	ASSPGEDEKLF
TRBJ2-1	TRBV27	ASSFGLAGVHEQF
TRBJ2-2	TRBV9	ASTRQGANVRELF
TRBJ2-7	TRBV5-3	ARSLGFGELREQY
TRBJ1-2	TRBV10-3	AISRDTKNYGYT
TRBJ1-1	TRBV10-3	ATRGNYDGTEAF
TRBJ1-1	TRBV7-7	ASSLDRGTEAF
TRBJ2-6	TRBV4-1	ASSQDSRLAGVLGANVLT
TRBJ2-1	TRBV7-9	ASSLYGIDNEQF
TRBJ2-1	TRBV11-2	ASSSRGLASGSREQF
TRBJ2-7	TRBV29-1	SVSGGSYEQY
TRBJ2-1	TRBV6-5	ASRSGGEQF
TRBJ2-2	TRBV11-2	ASTRGNRNTGELF
TRBJ2-3	TRBV5-8	ASSLPFSDTQY
TRBJ1-5	TRBV27	ASSTDRESNQPQH
TRBJ1-3	TRBV11-1	ASSSNRGGRGNTIY
TRBJ2-2	TRBV9	ASSQAGGANTGELF
TRBJ2-1	TRBV7-2	ASSLAAGDGYEQF
TRBJ2-7	TRBV9	ASSQRDYSSYEQY
TRBJ2-1	TRBV27	ASSLGGLSSYNEQF
TRBJ1-2	TRBV2	ASRPGTGYGYT
TRBJ1-5	TRBV10-3	AISAGTGGSGQPQH
TRBJ2-5	TRBV6-6	ASSPNRQGIETQY
TRBJ1-1	TRBV2	ASRIEANTEAF
TRBJ2-7	TRBV7-3	ASSLGGLVSEQY
TRBJ2-5	TRBV2	ASRGGTAIQETQY
TRBJ2-5	TRBV6-5	ASSYPGRETQY
TRBJ1-2	TRBV6-1	ASREVLTNCGYT
TRBJ1-1	TRBV19	ASSIRTGGSMDTEAF
TRBJ2-3	TRBV15	ATSRGIADTQY
TRBJ1-2	TRBV2	ASRVDRATYGYT
TRBJ2-2	TRBV11-2	ASTSDSTGELF
TRBJ1-4	TRBV9	ASSSQIGTNEKLF
TRBJ1-5	TRBV25-1	ASSESRDRGLHQPQH
TRBJ2-7	TRBV6-6	ASSYPTSGTDEQY
TRBJ1-5	TRBV28	ASSLPGNQPQH
TRBJ2-1	TRBV7-9	ASSRSSSGRAFEQF
TRBJ1-5	TRBV4-1	ASSQVLGTGQVAQH
TRBJ2-7	TRBV5-1	ASSGGGQGAYEQY
TRBJ1-2	TRBV9	ASSRTAQGSDYGYT
TRBJ2-7	TRBV25-1	ASSESQTYEQY
TRBJ2-2	TRBV7-8	ASSGVADYTGELF
TRBJ2-3	TRBV10-3	AIGASGTSTDTQY
TRBJ1-5	TRBV19	ASSIIGTGRNQPQH
TRBJ2-1	TRBV11-3	ASSLGRYYEQF
TRBJ1-4	TRBV7-9	ASSSGSGEKLF
TRBJ2-2	TRBV9	ASSVSGMGGGELF
TRBJ2-3	TRBV27	ASGRQGRTDTQY
TRBJ2-3	TRBV7-2	ASSPSSGRAQY
TRBJ2-2	TRBV19	ASITSNTGELF
TRBJ2-7	TRBV30	AWSDRDGTYEQY